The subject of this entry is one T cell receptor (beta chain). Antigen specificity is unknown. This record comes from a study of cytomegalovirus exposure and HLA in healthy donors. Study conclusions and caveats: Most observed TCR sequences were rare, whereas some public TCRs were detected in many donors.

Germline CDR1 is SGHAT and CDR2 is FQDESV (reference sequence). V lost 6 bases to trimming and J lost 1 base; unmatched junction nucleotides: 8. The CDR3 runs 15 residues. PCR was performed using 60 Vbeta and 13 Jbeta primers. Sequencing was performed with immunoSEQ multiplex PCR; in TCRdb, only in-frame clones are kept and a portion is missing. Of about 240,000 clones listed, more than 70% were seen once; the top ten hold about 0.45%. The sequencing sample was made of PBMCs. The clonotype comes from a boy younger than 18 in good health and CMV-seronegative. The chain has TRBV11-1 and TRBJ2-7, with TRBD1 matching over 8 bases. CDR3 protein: CASRQGQGGSYEQYF. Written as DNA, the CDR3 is TGTGCCAGCAGGCAAGGACAGGGTGGGTCCTACGAGCAGTACTTC.